Sequencing of this TCR beta chain was carried out in a study of glioma-infiltrating T cells after dendritic cell vaccination. Study-wide background: Treatment, given 2003 to 2012, was autologous tumor lysate-pulsed dendritic cell vaccination.

Measured with immunoSEQ multiplex PCR; TCRdb has only the in-frame clones, and not every one. Of 85,000 or so clones listed, 85% were seen once; the top ten hold about 8.5%. This CDR3 region has 16 residues. Between the trimmed V and J ends, which lost 1 base and 2 bases, there was a span of 11 bases. Per germline, CDR1 SGHVS and CDR2 FNYEAQ. Time point indicated: after dendritic cell vaccination, including at tumor progression/relapse. The material was blood, obtained after dendritic cell vaccination. This sequence was found in a human donor with glioblastoma. The rearrangement joins TRBV7-6 to TRBJ2-2; maybe TRBD2 (6 bases). The CDR3 region has the DNA TGTGCCAGCAGCTTAGAGGTAGCGGTAAACACCGGGGAGCTGTTTTTT. Translating gives CASSLEVAVNTGELFF. Drawing the rest from reference TRBV7-6 and TRBJ2-2, the complete variable domain is GAGVSQSPRYKVTKRGQDVALRCDPISGHVSLYWYRQALGQGPEFLTYFNYEAQQDKSGLPNDRFSAERPEGSISTLTIQRTEQRDSAMYRCASSLEVAVNTGELFFGEGSRLTVL.